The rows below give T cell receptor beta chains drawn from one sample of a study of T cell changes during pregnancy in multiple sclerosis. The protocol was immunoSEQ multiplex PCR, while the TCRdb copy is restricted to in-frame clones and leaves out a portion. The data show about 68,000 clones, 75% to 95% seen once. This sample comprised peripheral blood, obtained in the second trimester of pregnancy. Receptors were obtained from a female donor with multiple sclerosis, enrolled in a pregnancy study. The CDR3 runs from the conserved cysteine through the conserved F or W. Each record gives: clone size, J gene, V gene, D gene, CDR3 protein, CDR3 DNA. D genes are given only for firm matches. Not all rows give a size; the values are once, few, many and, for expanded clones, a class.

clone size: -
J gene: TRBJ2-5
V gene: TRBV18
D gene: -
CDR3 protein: CASSPYGEETQYF
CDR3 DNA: TGTGCCAGCTCACCATACGGGGAAGAGACCCAGTACTTC

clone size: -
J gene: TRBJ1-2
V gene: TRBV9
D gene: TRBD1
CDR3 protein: CASSVVGDRLYGYTF
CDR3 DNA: TGTGCCAGCAGCGTAGTAGGGGACAGACTCTATGGCTACACCTTC

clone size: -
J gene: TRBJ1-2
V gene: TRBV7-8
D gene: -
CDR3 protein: CASSLQTDGYTF
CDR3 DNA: TGTGCCAGCAGCCTCCAGACTGATGGCTACACCTTC

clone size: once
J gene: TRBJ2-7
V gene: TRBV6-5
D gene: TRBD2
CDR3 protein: CASSYSTETSAQYF
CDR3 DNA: TGTGCCAGCAGTTACTCGACCGAGACTAGCGCTCAGTACTTC

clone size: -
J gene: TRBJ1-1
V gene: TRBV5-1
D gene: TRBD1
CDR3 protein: CASSLATGGDTEAFF
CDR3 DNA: TGCGCCAGCAGCTTGGCGACAGGGGGGGACACTGAAGCTTTCTTT

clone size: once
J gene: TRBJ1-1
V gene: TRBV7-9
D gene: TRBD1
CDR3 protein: CASSHPTGGTEAFF
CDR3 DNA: TGTGCCAGCAGCCACCCGACAGGGGGCACTGAAGCTTTCTTT

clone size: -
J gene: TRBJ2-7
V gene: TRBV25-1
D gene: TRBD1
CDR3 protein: CASTGDRGEQYF
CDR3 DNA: TGTGCCAGTACTGGGGACAGGGGCGAGCAGTACTTC

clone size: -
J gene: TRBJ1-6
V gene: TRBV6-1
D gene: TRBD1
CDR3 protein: CASSPGQEGSPLHF
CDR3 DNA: TGTGCCAGCAGTCCGGGACAGGAGGGATCACCCCTCCACTTT

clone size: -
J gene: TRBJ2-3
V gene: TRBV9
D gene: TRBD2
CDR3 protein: CASSWSGGHTDTQYF
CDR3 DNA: TGTGCCAGCAGCTGGAGCGGGGGGCACACAGATACGCAGTATTTT

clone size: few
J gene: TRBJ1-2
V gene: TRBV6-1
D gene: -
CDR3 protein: CASSEGFRWQGNGYTF
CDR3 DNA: TGTGCCAGCAGTGAAGGATTTCGGTGGCAGGGAAATGGCTACACCTTC

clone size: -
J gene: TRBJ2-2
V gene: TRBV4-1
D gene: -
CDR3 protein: CASSPRPVARPNTGELFF
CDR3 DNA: TGCGCCAGCAGCCCCCGCCCCGTAGCGAGGCCGAACACCGGGGAGCTGTTTTTT

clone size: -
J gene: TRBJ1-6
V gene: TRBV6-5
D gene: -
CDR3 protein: CASTPSGVSYSPLHF
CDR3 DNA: TGTGCCAGCACTCCCAGCGGGGTTTCCTATTCACCCCTCCACTTT

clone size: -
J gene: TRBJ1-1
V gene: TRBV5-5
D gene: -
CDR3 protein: CASSLEHGGWGNMNTEAFF
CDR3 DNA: TGTGCCAGCAGCTTGGAACACGGGGGTTGGGGGAACATGAACACTGAAGCTTTCTTT

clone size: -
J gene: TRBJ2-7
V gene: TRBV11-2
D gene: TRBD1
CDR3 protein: CASSLPRQGDPYEQYF
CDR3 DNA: TGTGCCAGCAGCTTACCCCGACAGGGGGACCCTTACGAGCAGTACTTC

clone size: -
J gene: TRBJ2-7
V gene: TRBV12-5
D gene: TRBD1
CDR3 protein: CASGLSGDSSYEQYF
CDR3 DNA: TGTGCTAGTGGTTTATCAGGGGACAGCTCCTACGAGCAGTACTTC

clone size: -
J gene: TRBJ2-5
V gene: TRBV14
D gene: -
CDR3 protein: CASSQDVGPRETQYF
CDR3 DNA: TGTGCCAGCAGCCAAGATGTTGGGCCCCGGGAGACCCAGTACTTC

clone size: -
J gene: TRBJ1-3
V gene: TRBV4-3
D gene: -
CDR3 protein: CASSQDRRSIYF
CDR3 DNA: TGCGCCAGCAGCCAAGATAGGAGGAGCATATATTTT

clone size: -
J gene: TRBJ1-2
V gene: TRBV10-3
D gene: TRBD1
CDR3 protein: CAIRNSQGAANYGYTF
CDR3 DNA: TGTGCCATCAGGAACTCACAGGGGGCAGCTAACTATGGCTACACCTTC

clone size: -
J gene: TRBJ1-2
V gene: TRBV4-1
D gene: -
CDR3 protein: CASSQYGGGYGYTF
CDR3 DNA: TGCGCCAGCAGCCAATATGGCGGAGGCTATGGCTACACCTTC

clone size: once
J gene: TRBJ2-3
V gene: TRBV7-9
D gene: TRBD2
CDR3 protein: CASSPGLADTDTQYF
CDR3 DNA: TGTGCCAGCAGCCCCGGACTAGCGGATACAGATACGCAGTATTTT

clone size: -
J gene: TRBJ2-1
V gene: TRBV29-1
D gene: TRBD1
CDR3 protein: CSADDRGSYNEQFF
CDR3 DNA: TGCAGCGCCGATGACAGGGGCTCCTACAATGAGCAGTTCTTC

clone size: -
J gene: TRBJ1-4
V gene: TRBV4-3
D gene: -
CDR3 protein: CASSQERRPNEKLFF
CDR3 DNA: TGCGCCAGCAGCCAAGAACGCAGGCCAAATGAAAAACTGTTTTTT

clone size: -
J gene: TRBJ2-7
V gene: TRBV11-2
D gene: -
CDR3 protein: CASSLTGTYEQYF
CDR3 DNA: TGTGCCAGCAGCCTAACGGGAACCTACGAGCAGTACTTC

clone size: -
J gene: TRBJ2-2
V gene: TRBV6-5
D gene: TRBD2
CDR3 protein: CASSYSLAGFAGELFF
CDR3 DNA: TGTGCCAGCAGTTACTCCCTAGCGGGGTTTGCCGGGGAGCTGTTTTTT

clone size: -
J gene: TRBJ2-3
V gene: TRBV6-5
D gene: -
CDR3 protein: CASSVSNGEDTQYF
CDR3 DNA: TGTGCCAGCAGTGTCTCAAACGGGGAAGATACGCAGTATTTT

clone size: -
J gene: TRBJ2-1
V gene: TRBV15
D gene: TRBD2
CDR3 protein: CATSRSGVNNEQFF
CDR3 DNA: TGTGCCACCTCAAGGAGCGGGGTTAACAATGAGCAGTTCTTC

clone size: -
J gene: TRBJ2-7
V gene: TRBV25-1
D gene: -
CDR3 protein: CASSSWGAAGEQYF
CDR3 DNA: TGTGCCAGCTCGTCGTGGGGAGCGGCGGGCGAGCAGTACTTC

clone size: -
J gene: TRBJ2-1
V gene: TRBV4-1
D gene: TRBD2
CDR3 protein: CASSQESSGGLYEQFF
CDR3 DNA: TGCGCCAGCAGCCAAGAGTCTAGCGGGGGTTTGTATGAGCAGTTCTTC

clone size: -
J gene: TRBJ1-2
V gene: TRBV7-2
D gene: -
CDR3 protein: CASSPGGTSNYGYTF
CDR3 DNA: TGTGCCAGCAGCCCCGGGGGAACGTCTAACTATGGCTACACCTTC

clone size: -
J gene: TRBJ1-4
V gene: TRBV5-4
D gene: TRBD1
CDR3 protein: CASSKDRSNEKLFF
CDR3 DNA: TGTGCCAGCAGCAAGGACAGGAGCAATGAAAAACTGTTTTTT

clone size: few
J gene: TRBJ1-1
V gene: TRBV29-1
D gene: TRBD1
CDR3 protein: CSVGTGVTEAFF
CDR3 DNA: TGCAGCGTCGGGACAGGGGTGACTGAAGCTTTCTTT

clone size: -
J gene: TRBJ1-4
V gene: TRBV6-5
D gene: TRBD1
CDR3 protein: CASRQGIMEKLFF
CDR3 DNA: TGTGCCAGCAGACAGGGGATAATGGAAAAACTGTTTTTT

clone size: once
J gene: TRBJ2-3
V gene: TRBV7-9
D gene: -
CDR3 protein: CASSLILAGYADTQYF
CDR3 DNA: TGTGCCAGCAGCTTAATATTGGCGGGGTATGCAGATACGCAGTATTTT

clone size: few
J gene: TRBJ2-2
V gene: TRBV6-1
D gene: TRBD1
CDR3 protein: CASPVPGQGPGELFF
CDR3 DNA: TGTGCCAGCCCTGTCCCGGGACAGGGGCCCGGGGAGCTGTTTTTT

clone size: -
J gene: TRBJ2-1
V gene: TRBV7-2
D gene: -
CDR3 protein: CASSGHSDEQFF
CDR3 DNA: TGTGCCAGCTCAGGGCATTCCGATGAGCAGTTCTTC

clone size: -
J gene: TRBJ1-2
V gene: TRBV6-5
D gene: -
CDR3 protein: CASSYSRGNYGYTF
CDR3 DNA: TGTGCCAGCAGTTACTCGAGGGGGAACTATGGCTACACCTTC

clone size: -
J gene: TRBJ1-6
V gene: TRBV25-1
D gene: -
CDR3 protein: CASTGQSNRSPLHF
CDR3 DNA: TGTGCCAGCACCGGACAGTCTAATCGTTCACCCCTCCACTTT

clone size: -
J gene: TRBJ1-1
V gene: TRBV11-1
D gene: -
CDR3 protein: CASSLEGGIGTEAFF
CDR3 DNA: TGTGCCAGCAGCTTAGAAGGGGGTATAGGCACTGAAGCTTTCTTT

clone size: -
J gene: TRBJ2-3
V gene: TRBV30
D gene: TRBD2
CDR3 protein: CAWSSGGLDTQYF
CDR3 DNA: TGTGCCTGGAGTAGCGGGGGGTTAGATACGCAGTATTTT

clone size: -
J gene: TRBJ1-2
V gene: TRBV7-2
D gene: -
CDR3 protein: CASSFANPGQDLFF
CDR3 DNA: TGTGCCAGCAGCTTCGCTAACCCGGGACAAGATCTTTTCTTC

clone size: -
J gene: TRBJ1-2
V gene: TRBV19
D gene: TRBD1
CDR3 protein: CASRISGGNYGYTF
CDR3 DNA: TGTGCCAGTAGGATCTCAGGGGGTAACTATGGCTACACCTTC